The rows below give T cell receptor beta chains drawn from one sample of a study of shared clonotypes between healthy human individuals. Profiling relied on immunoSEQ multiplex PCR, and the TCRdb table lists in-frame clones only, not all of them. The repertoire holds over a million clones, with 96% as singletons. The specimen sequenced was naive CD4+ T cells sorted from blood. These receptors were collected from a man aged 30-40 years in good health. CDR3s include the opening cysteine and the closing phenylalanine or tryptophan. D genes are given only for firm matches.

D | V | CDR3
- | TRBV27 | CASSSQQGVAEAFF
TRBD1 | TRBV25-1 | CASSVTDRVGGYTF
TRBD2 | TRBV14 | CASSQPRPRRTGGYNEQFF
- | TRBV5-1 | CASSSSGGNTEAFF
TRBD2 | TRBV7-2 | CASSLAGGFTEAQYF
TRBD1 | TRBV5-8 | CASRKTGTGVVDYGYTF
- | TRBV11-2 | CASSPGQGWKTQYF
- | TRBV6-5 | CASNPGGTDTQYF
TRBD2 | TRBV18 | CASSPGGGVEQYF
TRBD2 | TRBV7-2 | CASSFAQTRLAGVEQYF
TRBD2 | TRBV28 | CASQAWGRGGNEQFF
- | TRBV9 | CASSVGIRREQFF
TRBD1 | TRBV18 | CASSPRTGQGNEQFF